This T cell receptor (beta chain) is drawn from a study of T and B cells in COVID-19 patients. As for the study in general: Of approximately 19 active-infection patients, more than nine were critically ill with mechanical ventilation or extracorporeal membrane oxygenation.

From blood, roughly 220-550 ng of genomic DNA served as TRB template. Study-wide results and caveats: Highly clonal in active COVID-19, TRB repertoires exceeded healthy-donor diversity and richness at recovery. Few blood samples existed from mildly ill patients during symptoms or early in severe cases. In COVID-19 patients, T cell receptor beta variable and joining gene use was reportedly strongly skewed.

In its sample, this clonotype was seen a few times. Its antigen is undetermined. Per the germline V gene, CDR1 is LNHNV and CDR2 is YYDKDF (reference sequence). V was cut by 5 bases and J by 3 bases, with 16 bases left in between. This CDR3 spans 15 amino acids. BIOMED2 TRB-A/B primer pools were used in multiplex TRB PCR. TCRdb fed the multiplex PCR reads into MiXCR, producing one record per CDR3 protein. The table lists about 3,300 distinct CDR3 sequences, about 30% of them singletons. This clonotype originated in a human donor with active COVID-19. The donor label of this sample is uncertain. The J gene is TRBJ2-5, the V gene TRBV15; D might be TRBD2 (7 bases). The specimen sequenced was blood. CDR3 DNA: TGTGCCACCAGCGTGGGGGGGGGGGGCGAAGAGACCCAGTACTTC. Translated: CATSVGGGGEETQYF.